A single sample gave rise to the 2 T cell receptor beta chains below, sequenced in a study of cytomegalovirus exposure and HLA in healthy donors. Researchers ran the PCR with 60 Vbeta and 13 Jbeta primers. The repertoire was sequenced with immunoSEQ multiplex PCR; TCRdb's copy has only in-frame clones and lacks some. The sample carries roughly 200,000 clones, 77% recorded once. The sample comprised PBMCs. Receptors originate from a woman in her twenties or thirties in good health and CMV-seropositive.

The rearrangement links TRBV19 to TRBJ1-1; D not resolved. The germline CDR1 and CDR2 sequences are LNHDA and SQIVND (reference sequence). The CDR3 has 14 amino acids. V lost 5 bases and J lost 4, with 14 bases in between. CDR3 region: CASSLSPGSTEAFF. CDR3 DNA sequence: TGTGCCAGTAGTCTCTCCCCGGGTAGCACTGAAGCTTTCTTT. The full variable domain, completed using reference TRBV19 and TRBJ1-1, is DGGITQSPKYLFRKEGQNVTLSCEQNLNHDAMYWYRQDPGQGLRLIYYSQIVNDFQKGDIAEGYSVSREKKESFPLTVTSAQKNPTAFYLCASSLSPGSTEAFFGQGTRLTVV.

A word on this clone: Relative to the germline gene, one junction end is altered; a read error may explain this. The chain is built from TRBV19 and TRBJ1-5; 7 nucleotides line up with TRBD1. Germline lookup yields CDR1 LNHDA and CDR2 SQIVND (reference sequence). The CDR3 has 15 amino acids. The CDR3 bases are TGTGCCAGTAGTTTAGACCCAGGGGGAAATCAGCCCCAGCATTTT. It is translated as CASSLDPGGNQPQHF.